A single sample is the source of the 26 T cell receptor beta chains below, sequenced in a study of read filtering for tumor transcriptome and immune sequencing (dated by TCRdb to about 2020). The instrument given in TCRdb is Illumina HiSeq 4000. The Immunoverse kit was used to build TCR libraries from about 400 ng RNA, with molecular barcoded adaptors covering alpha/delta and beta/gamma chains. TCRdb cleaned the public reads at Q25 with fastp, built clones with MiXCR and kept in-frame beta chains. CDR3 protein sequences are deduplicated, and each keeps its most common genes and DNA. The sample yields 45,000 to 55,000 distinct CDR3 sequences; around 19% were counted once. 15% of the sample is taken by the ten largest. Sequencing input: a population of CD138-negative cells sorted from bone marrow. The cell subset or site label, read with the paper, signifies: bone marrow mononuclear cells depleted of CD138+ plasma/myeloma cells by negative magnetic selection. The receptors were gathered from a donor aged 40 or over with multiple myeloma.

The chain joins TRBV7-3 to TRBJ2-5; D is possibly TRBD2 (5 bases). Germline CDR1 is SGHTA and CDR2 is FQGTGA. Deletions cut 5 bases from V and 3 bases from J, with 10 bases between. There are 13 residues in the CDR3. The chain's CDR3 is CASSRTRKETQYF. The CDR3 coding sequence is TGTGCCAGCAGCCGTACTAGAAAAGAGACCCAGTACTTC.

This clonotype turned up a few times. The chain joins TRBV24-1 to TRBJ2-5, with 10 bases identical to TRBD1. The J segment lost 4 bases and the V segment lost 3 bases, leaving 4 bases of the junction unmatched. Germline CDR1 and CDR2: KGHDR and SFDVKD. CDR3 length: 15 amino acids. CDR3 DNA: TGTGCCACCAGTGATCCCCGGACAGGGGGAGAGACCCAGTACTTC. As protein: CATSDPRTGGETQYF.

This clonotype came up many times. The chain couples TRBV5-1 to TRBJ1-1, with 8 bases that match TRBD1. This CDR3 contains 14 residues. Germline CDR1 SGHRS, CDR2 YFSETQ. Unmatched junction bases numbered 3, after V lost 1 base and J lost 4 bases. In DNA, the CDR3 is TGCGCCAGCAGCTTGATGGACAGGGCCACTGAAGCTTTCTTT. Amino acids: CASSLMDRATEAFF. The complete variable domain, with remaining parts taken from reference TRBV5-1 and TRBJ1-1, reads KAGVTQTPRYLIKTRGQQVTLSCSPISGHRSVSWYQQTPGQGLQFLFEYFSETQRNKGNFPGRFSGRQFSNSRSEMNVSTLELGDSALYLCASSLMDRATEAFFGQGTRLTVV.

Details on this clonotype: A single base separates this from a much larger clone, so it may be a read error. This chain uses TRBV20-1 with TRBJ2-4; possible D gene TRBD2, 7 bases. The CDR3 consists of 14 residues. Germline V gives CDR1 DFQATT, CDR2 SNEGSKA (reference sequence). The CDR3 is CGARGGEAKNIQYF. In nucleotides, the CDR3 is TGCGGTGCGAGGGGGGGGGAGGCCAAAAACATTCAGTACTTC.

Ten or more counts support this clonotype. The gene calls are TRBV2 and TRBJ2-4; 13 bases map to TRBD2. CDR3 length equals 15 residues. V trimming: 8 bases; J trimming: 7 bases; junction bases outside the gene matches: 8. In germline, CDR1 is SNHLY, CDR2 FYNNEI. DNA of the CDR3: TGTGCCAGCTCCTGGACTAGCGGGAGAAGGAACATTCAGTACTTC. Its protein is CASSWTSGRRNIQYF.

This clonotype showed up many times. The chain has TRBV29-1 and TRBJ2-7, with a tentative D call TRBD1 (6 bases). Trimming pared 1 base from V and 7 bases from J, leaving 11 bases between. Germline V gene data show CDR1 as SQVTM and CDR2 as ANQGSEA. The CDR3 loop spans 12 amino acids. The CDR3 DNA reads TGCAGCGTTGAAGTTGTGAGGGGGGAGCAGTACTTC. It codes for CSVEVVRGEQYF.

This clonotype ranks as medium-sized. The V call is TRBV7-8, the J call TRBJ2-1; D not resolved. The germline V gene has CDR1 SGHVS and CDR2 FQNEAQ. The CDR3 sequence is 14 residues long. V was clipped by 3 bases and J by 5 bases, with 11 bases between them. CDR3 bases: TGTGCCAGCAGCTTTCTACCGACGGACAATGAGCAGTTCTTC. Translating it yields CASSFLPTDNEQFF. Filled out from reference TRBV7-8 and TRBJ2-1, the complete variable domain reads GAGVSQSPRYKVAKRGQDVALRCDPISGHVSLFWYQQALGQGPEFLTYFQNEAQLDKSGLPSDRFFAERPEGSVSTLKIQRTQQEDSAVYLCASSFLPTDNEQFFGPGTRLTVL.

The sample holds many counts of this clonotype. The J gene is TRBJ2-5, the V gene TRBV20-1; D perhaps matches TRBD2 (6 bases). The CDR3 has 14 amino acids. Trimming pared 5 bases from V and 4 bases from J, leaving 17 bases between. CDR1 DFQATT and CDR2 SNEGSKA come from the germline V gene (reference sequence). CDR3 bases: TGCAGTGCTCCCTTGGCGGGGCAGGGAGAGACCCAGTACTTC. Amino acid sequence: CSAPLAGQGETQYF.

This clonotype was counted many times. The genes are TRBV5-1 and TRBJ2-7, with D perhaps TRBD1 (6 bases). Trimming shortened V by 1 base and J by 3 bases, and 14 bases separated the two germline ends. Germline V lookup: CDR1 SGHRS, CDR2 YFSETQ. The CDR3 runs 15 residues. The CDR3 DNA sequence: TGCGCCAGCAGCTTGTTGATGGGGACAAACTACGAGCAGTACTTC. Residues: CASSLLMGTNYEQYF.

This clonotype was observed many times. The chain joins TRBV19 to TRBJ1-2, with D tentatively TRBD1 (5 bases). Per the germline V gene, CDR1 is LNHDA and CDR2 is SQIVND (reference sequence). The CDR3 totals 18 residues. V was trimmed by 0 bases and J by 0 bases, leaving 17 bases between them. CDR3 sequence: CASSIEAGYRGANYGYTF. The CDR3 DNA is TGTGCCAGTAGTATAGAAGCAGGGTACCGCGGGGCTAACTATGGCTACACCTTC.

The V call is TRBV6-2 or TRBV6-3, the J call TRBJ2-1, with 7 bases fitting TRBD1. With V trimmed by 6 bases and J by 3 bases, 14 bases remained unmatched. Germline CDR1 reads MNHEY; CDR2 reads SVGEGT. This CDR3 region has 17 residues. The CDR3 loop reads CASSRPRDSHFYNEQFF. CDR3 coding DNA: TGTGCCAGCAGCCGGCCTCGGGACAGCCACTTCTACAATGAGCAGTTCTTC.

This clonotype was found many times. The chain combines TRBV4-3 with TRBJ2-7; 8 nucleotides align to TRBD1. The CDR3 sequence is 14 residues long. V lost 2 bases to trimming and J lost 4 bases; unmatched junction nucleotides: 4. Germline lookup yields CDR1 LGHNA and CDR2 YSLEER. The CDR3, as DNA: TGCGCCAGCAGCCAACGGACAGGGAAGTACGAGCAGTACTTC. This codes for CASSQRTGKYEQYF.

Many counts were recorded for this clonotype. The J gene is TRBJ2-1, the V gene TRBV3-1, with 12 bases identical to TRBD2. From germline, CDR1 is LGHDT and CDR2 YNNKEL (reference sequence). The CDR3 covers 15 residues. With V trimmed by 4 bases and J by 7 bases, 5 bases remained unmatched. CDR3 in amino acids: CASSRGLAGRNEQFF. The CDR3 DNA follows: TGTGCCAGCAGCCGCGGACTAGCGGGACGGAATGAGCAGTTCTTC.

This clonotype has just a few counts. One base away lies a much larger clone, so this may be a sequencing read error. The chain couples TRBV7-9 to TRBJ1-1, with unresolved D. Germline CDR1 and CDR2: SEHNR and FQNEAQ (reference sequence). This CDR3 region has 15 residues. The CDR3 sequence: CASSILAEANTVAFF. The CDR3 DNA is TGTGCCAGCAGCATTCTAGCGGAAGCGAACACTGTAGCTTTCTTT.

This clonotype was recorded at least ten times. This chain links TRBV6-1 with TRBJ2-5; 13 nucleotides align to TRBD2. CDR1 and CDR2 (germline): MNHNS, SASEGT. J gave up 7 bases and V 7 bases, and 6 bases lay outside the gene matches. CDR3 length: 14 residues. This chain's CDR3 is CASTGLAGPGTQYF. The CDR3 DNA sequence: TGTGCCAGCACGGGACTAGCGGGGCCTGGGACCCAGTACTTC.

V usage is TRBV11-2 and J usage is TRBJ2-1, with D unclear. The germline V gene encodes CDR1 SGHAT and CDR2 FQNNGV. V lost 3 bases, J lost 8 bases, and 11 bases lay in between. The CDR3 has 13 amino acids. The CDR3 protein is CASSFGASDEQFF. For the CDR3, the DNA is TGTGCCAGCAGCTTTGGTGCCTCCGATGAGCAGTTCTTC.

The chain has TRBV19 and TRBJ2-1; no reliable D call. The germline V and J ends were trimmed by 3 bases and 6 bases, with 24 bases remaining between them. The CDR3 sequence is 18 residues long. Germline V gives CDR1 LNHDA, CDR2 SQIVND (reference sequence). CDR3 loop: CASSIPLSGLLSGNEQFF. The CDR3 coding sequence is TGTGCCAGTAGTATCCCCCTCTCCGGGCTCTTGAGTGGCAATGAGCAGTTCTTC.

This clonotype was counted once. A much larger clone differs by one base, so this may be a read error. This chain connects TRBV7-2 to TRBJ2-7; D could derive from TRBD1 or TRBD2 (5 bases each). The CDR3 has 13 amino acids. Looked up from germline, CDR1 is SGHTA and CDR2 is FQGNSA. V was clipped by 7 bases and J by 7 bases, with 17 bases between them. The CDR3 spells CASIGANPGEQYF. The DNA for the CDR3 is TGTGCCAGCATCGGGGCCAATCCGGGGGAGCAGTACTTC. Using reference TRBV7-2 and TRBJ2-7 for the parts outside the CDR3, the full variable domain is GAGVSQSPSNKVTEKGKDVELRCDPISGHTALYWYRQSLGQGLEFLIYFQGNSAPDKSGLPSDRFSAERTGGSVSTLTIQRTQQEDSAVYLCASIGANPGEQYFGPGTRLTVT.

This clonotype was detected ten times or more. Its ends do not fully match the called genes, so a read error is possible. The chain combines TRBV19 with TRBJ2-2; TRBD2 matches at 10 bases. Germline CDR1 reads LNHDA; CDR2 reads SQIVND (reference sequence). This CDR3 is 15 amino acids long. The CDR3 region is CASRIAGGLGGELFF. The CDR3 bases are TGTGCCAGTAGAATAGCGGGAGGTCTTGGCGGGGAGCTGTTTTTT.

On this clonotype itself: This may be a read error: a much more frequent sequence differs by one nucleotide. V is TRBV2 and J is TRBJ2-7; D remains ambiguous. The CDR3 spans 13 residues. Germline CDR1 is SNHLY and CDR2 is FYNNEI. The CDR3 sequence: CAISDSNSYEQYF. The CDR3 DNA is TGTGCCATCAGTGATTCAAATTCCTACGAGCAGTACTTC. The full variable domain, rest sourced from reference TRBV2 and TRBJ2-7, is EPEVTQTPSHQVTQMGQEVILRCVPISNHLYFYWYRQILGQKVEFLVSFYNNEISEKSEIFDDQFSVERPDGSNFTLKIRSTKLEDSAMYFCAISDSNSYEQYFGPGTRLTVT.

This clonotype was observed at least ten times. The rearrangement joins TRBV4-1 to TRBJ2-1; 10 bases are shared with TRBD2. From germline, CDR1 is MGHRA and CDR2 YSYEKL. The CDR3 consists of 14 residues. Unmatched junction bases numbered 7, after V lost 5 bases and J lost 9 bases. The CDR3: CASSWLEREGEQFF. CDR3 nucleotide sequence: TGCGCCAGCAGCTGGTTGGAGCGGGAGGGTGAGCAGTTCTTC.

This clonotype showed up just a few times. The J gene is TRBJ2-3, the V gene TRBV11-2; 15 bases agree with TRBD2. Germline CDR1 and CDR2: SGHAT and FQNNGV. The CDR3 spans 17 residues. After removal of 1 base from V and 4 bases from J, the junction contained 3 bases not matched to a gene. The CDR3 spells CASSLGGLAGGSDTQYF. CDR3 nucleotide sequence: TGTGCCAGCAGCTTAGGAGGACTAGCGGGAGGGTCAGATACGCAGTATTTT.

A note on this clonotype: A much more abundant neighbour one base away suggests this may be a read error. The chain has TRBV6-5 and TRBJ2-7; D call uncertain. CDR1 is MNHEY, CDR2 SVGAGI, per germline. Trimming stripped 7 bases from V and 2 bases from J, with 6 bases between. The CDR3 length is 11 residues. The CDR3 loop is CASIAAYEQYF. The DNA for the CDR3 is TGTGCCAGCATCGCAGCCTACGAGCAGTACTTC.

A note on this clonotype: A much larger clone lies one base from this, so it may be a read error. This sequence joins TRBV20-1 and TRBJ1-5; D remains ambiguous. The CDR3 covers 16 residues. The germline gives CDR1 DFQATT, CDR2 SNEGSKA (reference sequence). CDR3 sequence: CSAALIEGHSNRPQHF. CDR3 nucleotides: TGCAGTGCCGCCCTTATAGAGGGCCATAGCAATCGGCCCCAGCATTTT.

The rearrangement uses TRBV10-1 and TRBJ2-1; 8 bases align to TRBD2. Looked up from germline, CDR1 is WNHNN and CDR2 is SYGVQD (reference sequence). V shed 3 bases and J 9 bases; nucleotides not matched to a gene: 13. The CDR3 contains 16 residues. CDR3 sequence reads: CASSEKYGGRLGEQFF. CDR3 nucleotide sequence: TGCGCCAGCAGTGAAAAGTACGGCGGGAGGTTAGGTGAGCAGTTCTTC.

Concerning this clonotype: A much larger clone sits a single nucleotide away, making a read error possible. This sequence joins TRBV4-1 and TRBJ1-5, with TRBD1 as a possible D gene (6 bases). The germline gives CDR1 MGHRA, CDR2 YSYEKL. This CDR3 has 15 amino acids. The ends were cut back, 2 bases at V and 1 base at J, with 9 bases in the middle. CDR3 residues: CASSQWTVSNQPQHF. As DNA, the CDR3 is TGCGCCAGCAGCCAATGGACAGTCAGCAATCAGCCCCAGCATTTT.